The clone carrying this T cell receptor beta chain was seen more than once but under ten times. This sample stems from a study of T-cell reconstitution after alpha-beta-depleted transplantation in children. Construction of the TCRbeta library involved unique molecular identifiers. TCRdb redid the calling of the PCR reads with MiXCR, one entry per CDR3 protein. Of about 400,000 distinct CDR3 sequences in the sample, roughly 22% were seen once. Between the trimmed V and J ends, which lost 5 bases and 0 bases, there was a span of 11 bases. The CDR3 runs 14 residues. Germline CDR1 is SQVTM and CDR2 is ANQGSEA.

This sample comprised PBMCs from the stem cell graft donor, obtained from the stem cell graft. V and J are TRBV29-1 and TRBJ1-3; D remains ambiguous. The receptor comes from a human donor who donated a stem cell graft to a child with acute myeloid leukemia. CDR3 residues: CSVSPGLSGNTIYF. The CDR3 coding sequence is TGCAGCGTTTCCCCAGGTCTCTCTGGAAACACCATATATTTT.